This is a list of T cell receptor beta chains from one sample in a study of blood T cell repertoires in COVID-19. Generated by immunoSEQ multiplex PCR, the TCRdb table keeps only in-frame clones and is missing some. The sample gives 100,000 to 150,000 clones, about 79% of which show up once; approximately 35% is in the top ten. The sequenced sample consisted of peripheral blood. These receptors were obtained from a man aged 35-49 years with active or convalescent COVID-19. Both conserved end residues are part of each CDR3. The D gene is left open where the match is weak. A row's size may be missing; if present it is once, few, many or a size class.

v_call	j_call	d_call	clone_size	cdr3_nt	cdr3_aa
TRBV6-6	TRBJ1-2	NA	NA	TGTGCCAGCAGCCGAGCCTCGATCAGGGTTGGGGCCGCCGGCTACACCTTC	CASSRASIRVGAAGYTF
TRBV28	TRBJ2-7	NA	NA	TGTGCCAGCAGCGCTCACAACTCCTACGAGCAGTACTTC	CASSAHNSYEQYF
TRBV5-4	TRBJ2-3	NA	NA	TGTGCCAGCAGCCCGACAGCCACTCCCCAGGGAGATACGCAGTATTTT	CASSPTATPQGDTQYF
TRBV5-4	TRBJ1-2	TRBD1	few	TGTGCCAGCAGCTTGGGGAACAGGGGGCAGGATGGCTACACCTTC	CASSLGNRGQDGYTF
TRBV29-1	TRBJ2-7	NA	NA	TGCAGCGTTTGTACAGGGCCGTCCTACGAGCAGTACTTC	CSVCTGPSYEQYF
TRBV5-1	TRBJ2-7	NA	NA	TGCGCCAGCAGCCTTGACGGGACTCAAGCCTACGAGCAGTACTTC	CASSLDGTQAYEQYF
TRBV4-2	TRBJ2-3	TRBD2	NA	TGTGCCAGCAGCCAAGACGGGGCGGGAGGGAAGGTAGATACGCAGTATTTT	CASSQDGAGGKVDTQYF
TRBV5-5	TRBJ2-3	NA	few	TGTGCCAGCAGCTCCAACCCTACCTCTAGCACAGATACGCAGTATTTT	CASSSNPTSSTDTQYF
TRBV14	TRBJ2-1	TRBD2	NA	TGTGCCAGCAGCCTTCCCGGGACTAAGGGTTTGAATGAGCAGTTCTTC	CASSLPGTKGLNEQFF
TRBV2	TRBJ2-1	NA	NA	TGTGCCAGCAGGGAAACTGGGGCGGACGAGCAGTTCTTC	CASRETGADEQFF
TRBV5-1	TRBJ2-4	NA	few	TGCGCCAGCAGCACCCAGGGTTCTTCGGACATTCAGTACTTC	CASSTQGSSDIQYF
TRBV27	TRBJ2-4	NA	NA	TGTGCCAGCAGTTTATTGAGCAGGGTTGGAAACATTCAGTACTTC	CASSLLSRVGNIQYF
TRBV24-1	TRBJ2-3	TRBD2	NA	TGTGCCACCAGTGGGCCCGGGACTAGCGCGTCTAGCACAGATACGCAGTATTTT	CATSGPGTSASSTDTQYF
TRBV9	TRBJ1-1	NA	NA	TGTGCCAGCAGCGTAGTTTCAAACACTGAAGCTTTCTTT	CASSVVSNTEAFF
TRBV11-2	TRBJ2-5	NA	NA	TGTGCCAGCAGCTTCTCGGAGACCCAGTACTTC	CASSFSETQYF
TRBV20-1	TRBJ2-7	NA	NA	TGCAGTGCTAGTTTGCGGGGTTCCCACGAGCAGTACTTC	CSASLRGSHEQYF
TRBV6-5	TRBJ1-2	NA	NA	TGTGCCAGCAGTTACGACAGTTATGGCTACACCTTC	CASSYDSYGYTF
TRBV30	TRBJ2-7	NA	few	TGTGCCTGGAGGGGGCAGTTCCACGAGCAGTACTTC	CAWRGQFHEQYF
TRBV6-1	TRBJ2-1	NA	NA	TGTGCCAGCAGTGAAGCGAGACACGAGCAGTTCTTC	CASSEARHEQFF
TRBV12-3/TRBV12-4	TRBJ1-1	NA	few	TGTGCCAGCAGTTTACAGGGGAACACTGAAGCTTTCTTT	CASSLQGNTEAFF
TRBV6-4	TRBJ1-1	TRBD1	few	TGTGCCAGCAGTCCACGGGTCGGGACAGGGGCCCTGAACACTGAAGCTTTCTTT	CASSPRVGTGALNTEAFF
TRBV15	TRBJ2-6	NA	NA	TGTGCCACCAGCAGGGAGTCTGGGGCCAACGTCCTGACTTTC	CATSRESGANVLTF
TRBV5-1	TRBJ1-1	NA	NA	TGCGCCAGCAGCTCGAACAGCATGAACACTGAAGCTTTCTTT	CASSSNSMNTEAFF
TRBV29-1	TRBJ1-3	NA	once	TGCAGCGTTGATGCAGGACCGTCTCGGGGGGCAAATTCTGGAAACACCATATATTTT	CSVDAGPSRGANSGNTIYF
TRBV24-1	TRBJ2-5	NA	NA	TGTGCCACCAGTGATCCCGGGGTCGTCCAAGAGACCCAGTACTTC	CATSDPGVVQETQYF
TRBV25-1	TRBJ1-5	TRBD1	NA	TGTGCCAGCAGTGACTCGCAAGGGGGCGCGGGCAATCAGCCCCAGCATTTT	CASSDSQGGAGNQPQHF
TRBV7-6	TRBJ1-1	NA	few	TGTGCCAGCAGCCACGGACAGTTGCACATGAACACTGAAGCTTTCTTT	CASSHGQLHMNTEAFF
TRBV29-1	TRBJ2-3	NA	NA	TGCAGCGTTTACGGGGGTTTCACAGATACGCAGTATTTT	CSVYGGFTDTQYF
TRBV30	TRBJ1-4	NA	NA	TGTGCCTGGAGTCCTCCCCCGCCCCGGGGGGAAAAACTGTTTTTT	CAWSPPPPRGEKLFF
TRBV6-6	TRBJ2-1	NA	NA	TGTGCCAGCAGAAACAGGGATGAGCAGTTCTTC	CASRNRDEQFF
TRBV30	TRBJ1-6	NA	NA	TGTGCCTGGAGTCTCGCAGAGGGAGAGGTCAATTCACCCCTCCACTTT	CAWSLAEGEVNSPLHF
TRBV7-8	TRBJ2-7	NA	NA	TGTGCCAGCAGCCCAGTTCGGCGGGGAGACGAGCAGTACTTC	CASSPVRRGDEQYF
TRBV5-1	TRBJ2-7	TRBD1	NA	TGCGCCAGCAGCTTAAGTGGGACAGTCACCTACGAGCAGTACTTC	CASSLSGTVTYEQYF
TRBV29-1	TRBJ2-7	TRBD1	few	TGCAGCGTTGACGGGACAGGGTCGGGCGAGCAGTACTTC	CSVDGTGSGEQYF
TRBV6-5	TRBJ1-1	NA	NA	TGTGCCAGCAGCGAGACTGGCACTGAAGCTTTCTTT	CASSETGTEAFF
TRBV29-1	TRBJ1-6	NA	NA	TGCAGCGTTGTACCTAGGTCCCCCCCGAGTAATTCACCCCTCCACTTT	CSVVPRSPPSNSPLHF
TRBV2	TRBJ1-5	NA	NA	TGTGCCAGCAGTCAACAGCTTTATCAGCCCCAGCATTTT	CASSQQLYQPQHF
TRBV29-1	TRBJ2-3	TRBD1	NA	TGCAGCGTTGGAGGGACAGCTAGCACAGATACGCAGTATTTT	CSVGGTASTDTQYF
TRBV19	TRBJ2-7	TRBD1	NA	TGTGCCAGTAGTATAGGAGACAGGGTCCGCGAGCAGTACTTC	CASSIGDRVREQYF
TRBV9	TRBJ2-7	NA	NA	TGTGCCAGCAGCCGTTCGGAGGACTACGCTTACGAGCAGTACTTC	CASSRSEDYAYEQYF
TRBV9	TRBJ1-1	NA	few	TGTGCCAGCAGCCCCCTTTACGGAGGGGACACTGAAGCTTTCTTT	CASSPLYGGDTEAFF
TRBV19	TRBJ2-1	TRBD2	NA	TGTGCCAGTAGTATTGGCGGGACTAGCGGTGTCGGGCAGTTCTTC	CASSIGGTSGVGQFF
TRBV7-6	TRBJ1-5	NA	few	TGTGCCAGCAGCTTAAAGGAGGGTCAGCCCCAGCATTTT	CASSLKEGQPQHF
TRBV9	TRBJ1-5	NA	NA	TGTGCCAGCAGCCCGAAGATGGGACTACAGCCCCAGCATTTT	CASSPKMGLQPQHF
TRBV6-6	TRBJ1-1	NA	NA	TGTGCCAGCAGCCGTCAGACCCTTACGGGGGCTTTCTTT	CASSRQTLTGAFF
TRBV28	TRBJ1-5	TRBD1	NA	TGTGCCAGCAGCTTCCGGACAGGGGGAACTAATCAGCCCCAGCATTTT	CASSFRTGGTNQPQHF
TRBV9	TRBJ1-3	NA	NA	TGTGCCAGCAGCGTAGGGGAGTGGTGGGGATCTGGAAACACCATATATTTT	CASSVGEWWGSGNTIYF
TRBV5-4	TRBJ1-2	NA	NA	TGTGCCAGCAGGGTTACTGGGGGGAACTATGGCTACACCTTC	CASRVTGGNYGYTF
TRBV5-1	TRBJ2-7	TRBD2	NA	TGCGCCAGCAGCCCCGAAGAGGGGCTAGCGGGAGAAAGGGAGCAGTACTTC	CASSPEEGLAGEREQYF